Given below is one T cell receptor (beta chain) in context. The antigen remains undetermined. Assay used: immunoSEQ multiplex PCR; TCRdb lists only in-frame clones, some missing. The table lists around 18,000 clones, around 70% of them singletons. Trimming took off 0 bases at V and 0 bases at J, with 12 bases between the two ends. Germline V gene data show CDR1 as LGHNA and CDR2 as YSLEER. This CDR3 has 17 amino acids. The sample comes from a study of OX40 agonist ivuxolimab in advanced cancers. Broader study findings: Low normalized T-cell clonal expansion was also seen in some nonresponders.

This specimen consisted of CD4+ or CD8+ T cells sorted from blood, obtained in a trial of the OX40 agonist ivuxolimab. This chain connects TRBV4-3 to TRBJ1-3; D is unresolved. This clonotype originated in an adult with an advanced solid tumor such as melanoma, head and neck, liver or kidney cancer. The CDR3 DNA reads TGCGCCAGCAGCCAAGATTGGGGAGGATCCTCTGGAAACACCATATATTTT. Protein sequence: CASSQDWGGSSGNTIYF.